The clone carrying this T cell receptor beta chain came up many times. This entry belongs to a study of early T cells in non-severe SARS-CoV-2 infection. Each CDR3 protein gets one entry after TCRdb re-called the 5' RACE reads with MiXCR. The sample consists of roughly 100,000 distinct CDR3 sequences, 14% of them appearing once. Germline CDR1 SGHRS, CDR2 YFSETQ. J gave up 5 bases and V 3 bases, and 5 bases lay outside the gene matches. This CDR3 is 15 amino acids long. The specimen was whole blood. This receptor was identified in an adult who was a healthcare worker with PCR-confirmed SARS-CoV-2 infection or an uninfected control (not recorded which). The chain couples TRBV5-1 to TRBJ1-4; 9 bases are a match to TRBD1. The CDR3 spells CASSYAGTGNEKLFF. As DNA, the CDR3 is TGCGCCAGCAGCTACGCCGGGACAGGGAATGAAAAACTGTTTTTT.